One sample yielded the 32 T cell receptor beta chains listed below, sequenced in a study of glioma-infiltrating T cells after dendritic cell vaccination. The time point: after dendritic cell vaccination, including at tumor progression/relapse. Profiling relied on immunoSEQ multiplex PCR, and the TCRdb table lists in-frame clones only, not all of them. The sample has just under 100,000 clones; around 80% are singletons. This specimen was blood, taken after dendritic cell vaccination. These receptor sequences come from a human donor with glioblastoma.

Here the CDR3 reads CASSLGGFTEAFF. CDR3 DNA sequence: TGCGCCAGCAGCTTGGGAGGGTTCACTGAAGCTTTCTTT. The chain combines TRBV5-1 with TRBJ1-1; D uncertain. The CDR3 extends over 13 amino acids. Trimming took 0 bases from V and 4 from J, leaving 7 bases between them. From germline, CDR1 is SGHRS and CDR2 YFSETQ.

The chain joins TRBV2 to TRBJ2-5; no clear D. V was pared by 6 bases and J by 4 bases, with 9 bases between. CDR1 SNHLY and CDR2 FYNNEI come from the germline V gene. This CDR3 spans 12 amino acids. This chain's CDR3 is CASRLFRETQYF. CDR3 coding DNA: TGTGCCAGCAGACTATTCCGAGAGACCCAGTACTTC.

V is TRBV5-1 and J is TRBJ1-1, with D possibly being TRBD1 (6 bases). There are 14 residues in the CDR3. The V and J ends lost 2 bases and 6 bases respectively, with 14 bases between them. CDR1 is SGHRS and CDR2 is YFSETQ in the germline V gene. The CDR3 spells CASSFGSGGPEAFF. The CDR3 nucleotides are TGCGCCAGCAGCTTTGGCAGTGGGGGCCCTGAAGCTTTCTTT.

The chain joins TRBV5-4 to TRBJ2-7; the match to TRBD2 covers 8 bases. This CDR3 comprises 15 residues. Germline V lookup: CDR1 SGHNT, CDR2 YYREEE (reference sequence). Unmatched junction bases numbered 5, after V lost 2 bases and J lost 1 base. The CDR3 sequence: CASSFSGGASYEQYF. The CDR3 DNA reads TGTGCCAGCAGCTTCTCCGGGGGGGCATCCTACGAGCAGTACTTC.

CDR3 sequence reads: CASSYRRQSKAFF. CDR3 sequence (DNA): TGTGCCAGCAGTTACCGACGACAGTCAAAAGCTTTCTTT. The chain uses TRBV6-5 and TRBJ1-1; D is perhaps TRBD1 (5 bases). V gave up 2 bases and J gave up 9 bases, with 13 bases separating them. CDR1 and CDR2 (germline): MNHEY, SVGAGI. The CDR3 is made up of 13 amino acids.

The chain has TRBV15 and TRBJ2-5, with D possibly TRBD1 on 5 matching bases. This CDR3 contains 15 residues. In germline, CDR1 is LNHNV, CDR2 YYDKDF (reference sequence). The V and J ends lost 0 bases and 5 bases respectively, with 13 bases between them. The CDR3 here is CATSRDPPGFETQYF. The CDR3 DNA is TGTGCCACCAGCAGAGATCCCCCAGGGTTCGAGACCCAGTACTTC. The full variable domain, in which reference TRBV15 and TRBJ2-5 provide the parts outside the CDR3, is DAMVIQNPRYQVTQFGKPVTLSCSQTLNHNVMYWYQQKSSQAPKLLFHYYDKDFNNEADTPDNFQSRRPNTSFCFLDIRSPGLGDTAMYLCATSRDPPGFETQYFGPGTRLLVL.

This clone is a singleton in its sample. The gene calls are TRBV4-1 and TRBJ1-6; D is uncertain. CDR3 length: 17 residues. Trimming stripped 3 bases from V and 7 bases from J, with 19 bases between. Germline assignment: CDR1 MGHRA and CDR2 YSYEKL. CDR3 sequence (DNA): TGCGCCAGCAGCCAGACCAACAAGGCGGGTAGCAATTCACCCCTCCACTTT. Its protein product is CASSQTNKAGSNSPLHF.

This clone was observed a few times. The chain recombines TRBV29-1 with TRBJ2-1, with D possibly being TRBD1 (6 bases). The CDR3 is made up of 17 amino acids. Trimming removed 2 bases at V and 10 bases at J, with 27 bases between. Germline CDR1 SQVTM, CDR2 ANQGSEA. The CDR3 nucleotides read TGCAGCGTTGAAAACAGGGCCGGGCCTAGAGGGGGTCGGGAGCAGTTCTTC. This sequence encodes CSVENRAGPRGGREQFF.

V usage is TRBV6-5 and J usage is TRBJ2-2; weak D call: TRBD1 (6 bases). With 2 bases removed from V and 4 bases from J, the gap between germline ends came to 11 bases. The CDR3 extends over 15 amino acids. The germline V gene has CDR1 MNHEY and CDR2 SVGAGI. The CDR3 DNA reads TGTGCCAGCAGTTACGGATGGACAGTCACCGGGGAGCTGTTTTTT. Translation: CASSYGWTVTGELFF.

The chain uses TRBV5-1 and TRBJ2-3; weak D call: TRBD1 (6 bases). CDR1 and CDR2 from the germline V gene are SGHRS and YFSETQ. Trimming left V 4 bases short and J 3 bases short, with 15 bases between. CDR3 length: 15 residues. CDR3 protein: CASSLGTTMTDTQYF. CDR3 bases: TGCGCCAGCAGCCTAGGGACAACAATGACAGATACGCAGTATTTT.

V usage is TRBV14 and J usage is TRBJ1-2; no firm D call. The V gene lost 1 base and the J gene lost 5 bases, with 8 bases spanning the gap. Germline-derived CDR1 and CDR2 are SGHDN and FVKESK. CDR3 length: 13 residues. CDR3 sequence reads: CASSQAPRYGYTF. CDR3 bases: TGTGCCAGCAGCCAAGCTCCACGGTATGGCTACACCTTC.

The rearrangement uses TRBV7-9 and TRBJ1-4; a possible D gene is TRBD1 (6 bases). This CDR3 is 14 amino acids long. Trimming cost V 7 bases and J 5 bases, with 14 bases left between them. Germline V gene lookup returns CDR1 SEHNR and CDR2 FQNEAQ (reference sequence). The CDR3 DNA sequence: TGTGCCAGCACCCCAGGGGTTCGGAATGAAAAACTGTTTTTT. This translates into CASTPGVRNEKLFF.

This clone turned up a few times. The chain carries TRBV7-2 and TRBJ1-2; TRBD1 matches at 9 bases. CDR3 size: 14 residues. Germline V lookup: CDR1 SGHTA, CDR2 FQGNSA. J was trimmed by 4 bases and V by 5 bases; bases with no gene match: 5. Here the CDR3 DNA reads TGTGCCAGCAGCCGGGGACAGGGACCCTATGGCTACACCTTC. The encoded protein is CASSRGQGPYGYTF.

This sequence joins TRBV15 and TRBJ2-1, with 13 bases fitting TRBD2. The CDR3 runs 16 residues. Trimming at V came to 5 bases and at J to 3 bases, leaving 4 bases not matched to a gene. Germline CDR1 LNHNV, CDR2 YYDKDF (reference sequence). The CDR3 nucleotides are TGTGCCACCAGCGGATGGACTAGCGGGGGCTACAATGAGCAGTTCTTC. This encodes CATSGWTSGGYNEQFF.

The CDR3 sequence is CASSFQARGTDTQYF. The CDR3 region has the DNA TGTGCCAGCAGTTTTCAGGCGAGAGGCACAGATACGCAGTATTTT. This rearrangement joins TRBV27 to TRBJ2-3; D gene ambiguous. V dropped 3 bases and J dropped 1 base, with 11 bases sitting between them. The CDR3 has 15 amino acids. Germline-derived CDR1 and CDR2 are MNHEY and SMNVEV (reference sequence).

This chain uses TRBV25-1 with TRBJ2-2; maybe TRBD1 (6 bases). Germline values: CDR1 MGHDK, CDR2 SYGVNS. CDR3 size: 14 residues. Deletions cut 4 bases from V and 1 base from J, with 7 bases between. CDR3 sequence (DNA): TGTGCCAGCAGTGGGACAGAGAACACCGGGGAGCTGTTTTTT. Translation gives CASSGTENTGELFF.

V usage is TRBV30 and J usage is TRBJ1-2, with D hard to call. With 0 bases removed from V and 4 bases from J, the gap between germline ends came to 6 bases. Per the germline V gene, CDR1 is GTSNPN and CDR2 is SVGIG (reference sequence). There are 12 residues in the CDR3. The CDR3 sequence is CAWSVVSYGYTF. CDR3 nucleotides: TGTGCCTGGAGTGTAGTCAGCTATGGCTACACCTTC.

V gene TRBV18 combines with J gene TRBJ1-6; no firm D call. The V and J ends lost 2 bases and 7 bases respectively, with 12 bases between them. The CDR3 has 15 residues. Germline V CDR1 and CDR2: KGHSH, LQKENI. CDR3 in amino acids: CASSPALTGNSPLHF. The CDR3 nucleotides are TGTGCCAGCTCACCAGCCCTCACGGGGAATTCACCCCTCCACTTT.

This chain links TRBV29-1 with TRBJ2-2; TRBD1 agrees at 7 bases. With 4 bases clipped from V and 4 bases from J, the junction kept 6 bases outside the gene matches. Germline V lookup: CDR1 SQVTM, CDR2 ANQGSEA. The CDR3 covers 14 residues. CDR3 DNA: TGCAGCGTTGGAACAGGGGCCGTCACCGGGGAGCTGTTTTTT. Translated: CSVGTGAVTGELFF.

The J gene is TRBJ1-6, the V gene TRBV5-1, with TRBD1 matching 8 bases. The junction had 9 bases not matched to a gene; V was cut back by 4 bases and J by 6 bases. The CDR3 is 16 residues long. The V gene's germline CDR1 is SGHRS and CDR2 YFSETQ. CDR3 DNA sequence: TGCGCCAGCAGCACGGGACAGGCCACCCCTAATTCACCCCTCCACTTT. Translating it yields CASSTGQATPNSPLHF. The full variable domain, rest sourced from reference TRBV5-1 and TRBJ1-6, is KAGVTQTPRYLIKTRGQQVTLSCSPISGHRSVSWYQQTPGQGLQFLFEYFSETQRNKGNFPGRFSGRQFSNSRSEMNVSTLELGDSALYLCASSTGQATPNSPLHFGNGTRLTVT.

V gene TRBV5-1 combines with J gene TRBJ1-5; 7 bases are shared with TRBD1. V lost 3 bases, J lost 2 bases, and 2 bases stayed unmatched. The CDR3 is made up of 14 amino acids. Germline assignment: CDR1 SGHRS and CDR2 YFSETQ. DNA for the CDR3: TGCGCCAGCAGCTCCGGGACAGGCAATCAGCCCCAGCATTTT. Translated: CASSSGTGNQPQHF.

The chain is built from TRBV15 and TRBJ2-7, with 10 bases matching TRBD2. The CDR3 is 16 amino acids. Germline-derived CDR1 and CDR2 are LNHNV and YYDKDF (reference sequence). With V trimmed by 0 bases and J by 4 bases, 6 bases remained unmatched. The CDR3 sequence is CATSRDLVLAGYEQYF. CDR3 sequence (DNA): TGTGCCACCAGCAGAGATCTAGTACTAGCGGGGTACGAGCAGTACTTC.

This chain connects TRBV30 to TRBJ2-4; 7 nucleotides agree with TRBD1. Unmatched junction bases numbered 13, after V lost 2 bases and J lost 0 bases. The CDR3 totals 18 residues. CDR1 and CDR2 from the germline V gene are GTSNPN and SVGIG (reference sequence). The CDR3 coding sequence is TGTGCCTGGAGTTCCTTCCTCCCACAGGGGCTAGCCAAAAACATTCAGTACTTC. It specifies CAWSSFLPQGLAKNIQYF.

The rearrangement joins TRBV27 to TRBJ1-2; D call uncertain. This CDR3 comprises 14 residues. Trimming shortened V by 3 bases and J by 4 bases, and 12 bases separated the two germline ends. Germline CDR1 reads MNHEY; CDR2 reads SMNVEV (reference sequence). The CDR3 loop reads CASSFLAGSYGYTF. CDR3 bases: TGTGCCAGCAGTTTTTTAGCGGGGAGCTATGGCTACACCTTC.

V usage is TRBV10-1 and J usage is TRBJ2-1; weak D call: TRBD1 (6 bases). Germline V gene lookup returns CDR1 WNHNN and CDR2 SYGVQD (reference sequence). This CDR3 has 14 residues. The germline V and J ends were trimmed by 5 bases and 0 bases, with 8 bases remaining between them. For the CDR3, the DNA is TGCGCCAGCAGTCCGGGACACTCCTACAATGAGCAGTTCTTC. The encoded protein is CASSPGHSYNEQFF.

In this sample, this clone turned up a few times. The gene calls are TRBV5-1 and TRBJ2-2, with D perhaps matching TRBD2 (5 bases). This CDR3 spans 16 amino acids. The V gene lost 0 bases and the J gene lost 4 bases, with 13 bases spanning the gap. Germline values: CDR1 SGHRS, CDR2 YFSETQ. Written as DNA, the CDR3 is TGCGCCAGCAGCTTGGCCCCCTCGGGGAGCACCGGGGAGCTGTTTTTT. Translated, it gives CASSLAPSGSTGELFF.

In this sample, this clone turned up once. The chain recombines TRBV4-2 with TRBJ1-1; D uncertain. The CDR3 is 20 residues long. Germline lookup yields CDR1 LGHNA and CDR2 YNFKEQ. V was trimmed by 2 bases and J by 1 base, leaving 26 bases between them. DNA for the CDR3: TGTGCCAGCAGCCAAATCTATCCCGGGATAGAACTCTATACGAACACTGAAGCTTTCTTT. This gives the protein CASSQIYPGIELYTNTEAFF.

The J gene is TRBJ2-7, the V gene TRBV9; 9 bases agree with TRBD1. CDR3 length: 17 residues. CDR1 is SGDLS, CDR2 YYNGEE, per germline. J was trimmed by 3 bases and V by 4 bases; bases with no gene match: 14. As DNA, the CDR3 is TGTGCCAGCAGCCCATACTCCGGGACAGGGATTTACTACGAGCAGTACTTC. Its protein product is CASSPYSGTGIYYEQYF.

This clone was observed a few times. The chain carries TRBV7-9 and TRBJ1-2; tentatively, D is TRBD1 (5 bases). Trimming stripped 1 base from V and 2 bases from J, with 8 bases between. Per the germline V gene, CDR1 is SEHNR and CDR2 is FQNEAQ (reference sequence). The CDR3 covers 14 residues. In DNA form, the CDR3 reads TGTGCCAGCAGCTTAGACCCAGGGAACTATGGCTACACCTTC. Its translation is CASSLDPGNYGYTF. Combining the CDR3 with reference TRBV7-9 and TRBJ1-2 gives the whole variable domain DTGVSQNPRHKITKRGQNVTFRCDPISEHNRLYWYRQTLGQGPEFLTYFQNEAQLEKSRLLSDRFSAERPKGSFSTLEIQRTEQGDSAMYLCASSLDPGNYGYTFGSGTRLTVV.

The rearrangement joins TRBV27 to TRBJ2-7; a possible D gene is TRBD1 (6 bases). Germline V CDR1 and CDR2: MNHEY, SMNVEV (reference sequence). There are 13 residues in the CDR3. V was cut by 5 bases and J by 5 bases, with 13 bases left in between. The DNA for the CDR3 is TGTGCCAGCAGTAGCAACAGGGTCCACGAGCAGTACTTC. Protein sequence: CASSSNRVHEQYF.

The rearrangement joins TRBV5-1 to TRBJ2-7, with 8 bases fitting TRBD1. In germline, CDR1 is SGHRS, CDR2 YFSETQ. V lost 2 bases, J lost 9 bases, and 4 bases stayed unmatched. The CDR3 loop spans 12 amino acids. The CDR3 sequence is CASSLPDRGQYF. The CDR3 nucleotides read TGCGCCAGCAGCTTACCCGACAGGGGGCAGTACTTC.

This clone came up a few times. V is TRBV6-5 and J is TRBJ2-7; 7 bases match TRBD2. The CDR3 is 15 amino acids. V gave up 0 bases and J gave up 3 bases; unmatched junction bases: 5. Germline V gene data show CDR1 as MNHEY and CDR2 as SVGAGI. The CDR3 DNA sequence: TGTGCCAGCAGTTACTCGAGGGGCGGGGGCTACGAGCAGTACTTC. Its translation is CASSYSRGGGYEQYF.